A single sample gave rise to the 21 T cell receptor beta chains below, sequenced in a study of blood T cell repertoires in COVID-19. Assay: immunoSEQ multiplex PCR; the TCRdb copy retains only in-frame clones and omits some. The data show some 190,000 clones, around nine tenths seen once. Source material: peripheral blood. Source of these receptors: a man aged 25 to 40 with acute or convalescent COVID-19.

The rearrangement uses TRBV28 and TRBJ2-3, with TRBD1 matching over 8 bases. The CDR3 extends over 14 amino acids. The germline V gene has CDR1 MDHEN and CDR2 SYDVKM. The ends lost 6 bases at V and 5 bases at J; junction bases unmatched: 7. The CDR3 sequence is CASSLDRVVDTQYF. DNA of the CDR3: TGTGCCAGCAGCCTGGACAGGGTGGTAGATACGCAGTATTTT.

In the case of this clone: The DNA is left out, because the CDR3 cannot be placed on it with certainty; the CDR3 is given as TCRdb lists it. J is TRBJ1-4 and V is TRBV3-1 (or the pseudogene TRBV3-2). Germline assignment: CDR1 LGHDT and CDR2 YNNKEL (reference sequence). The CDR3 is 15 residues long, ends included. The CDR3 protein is CASSLSGPGVKNCFF.

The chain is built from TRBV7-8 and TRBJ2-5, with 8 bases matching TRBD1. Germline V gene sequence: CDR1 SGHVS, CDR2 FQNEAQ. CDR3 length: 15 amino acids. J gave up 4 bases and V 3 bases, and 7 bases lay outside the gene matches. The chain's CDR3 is CASSLSTGVAETQYF. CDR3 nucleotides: TGTGCCAGCAGCTTGTCGACAGGGGTAGCAGAGACCCAGTACTTC.

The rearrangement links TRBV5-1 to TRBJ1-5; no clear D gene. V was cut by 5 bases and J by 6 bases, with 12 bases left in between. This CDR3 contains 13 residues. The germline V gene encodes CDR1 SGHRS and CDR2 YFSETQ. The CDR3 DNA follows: TGCGCCAGCAGTCCCGAGGGCGGTCAGCCCCAGCATTTT. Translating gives CASSPEGGQPQHF.

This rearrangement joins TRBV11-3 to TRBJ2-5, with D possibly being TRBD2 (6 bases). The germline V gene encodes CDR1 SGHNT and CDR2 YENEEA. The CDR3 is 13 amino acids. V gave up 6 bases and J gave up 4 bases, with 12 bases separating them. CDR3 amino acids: CASSIVGGETQYF. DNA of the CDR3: TGTGCCAGCAGTATAGTGGGAGGAGAGACCCAGTACTTC.

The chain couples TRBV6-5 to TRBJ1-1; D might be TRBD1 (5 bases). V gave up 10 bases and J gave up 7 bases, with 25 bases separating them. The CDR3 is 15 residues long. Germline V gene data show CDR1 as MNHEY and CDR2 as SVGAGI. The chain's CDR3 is CATLGPGRGEDEAFF. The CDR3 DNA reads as TGTGCCACCTTAGGCCCGGGACGCGGGGAGGATGAAGCTTTCTTT.

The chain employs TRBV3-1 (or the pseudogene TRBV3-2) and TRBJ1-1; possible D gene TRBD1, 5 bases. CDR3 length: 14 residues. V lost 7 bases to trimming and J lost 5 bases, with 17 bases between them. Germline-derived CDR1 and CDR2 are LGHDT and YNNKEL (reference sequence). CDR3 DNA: TGTGCCAGCATGTTGGGTCAGGGAACAACTGAAGCTTTCTTT. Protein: CASMLGQGTTEAFF.

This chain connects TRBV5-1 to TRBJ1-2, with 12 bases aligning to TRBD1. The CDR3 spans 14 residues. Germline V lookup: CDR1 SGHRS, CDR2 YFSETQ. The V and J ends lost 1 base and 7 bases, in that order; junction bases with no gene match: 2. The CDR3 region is CASSLSGQGAGYTF. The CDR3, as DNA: TGCGCCAGCAGCTTGTCGGGACAGGGGGCTGGCTACACCTTC.

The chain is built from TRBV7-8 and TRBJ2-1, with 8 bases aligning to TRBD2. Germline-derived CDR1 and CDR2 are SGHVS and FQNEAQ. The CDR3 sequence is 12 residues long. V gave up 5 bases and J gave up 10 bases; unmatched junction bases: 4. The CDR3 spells CASSLSGDEQFF. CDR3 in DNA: TGTGCCAGCAGCCTTAGCGGGGACGAGCAGTTCTTC.

CDR3 sequence reads: CASSEEGNSPLHF. CDR3 in DNA: TGTGCCAGCAGTGAGGAGGGCAATTCACCCCTCCACTTT. This chain joins TRBV6-4 and TRBJ1-6; D remains unclear. The length of the CDR3 is 13 residues. The germline gives CDR1 MRHNA, CDR2 SNTAGT. The V end was cut by 3 bases, the J end by 7 bases, with 7 bases between.

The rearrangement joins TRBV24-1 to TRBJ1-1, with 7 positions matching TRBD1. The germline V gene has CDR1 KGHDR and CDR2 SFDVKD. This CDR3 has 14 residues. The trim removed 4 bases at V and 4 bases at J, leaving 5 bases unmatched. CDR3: CATSEGGAGTEAFF. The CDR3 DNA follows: TGTGCCACCAGTGAAGGGGGCGCGGGCACTGAAGCTTTCTTT.

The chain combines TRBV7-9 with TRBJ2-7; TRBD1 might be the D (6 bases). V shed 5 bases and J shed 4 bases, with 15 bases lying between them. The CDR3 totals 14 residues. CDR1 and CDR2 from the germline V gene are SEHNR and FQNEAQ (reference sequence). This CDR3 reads CASSHRERRYEQYF. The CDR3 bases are TGTGCCAGCAGCCACAGGGAAAGGAGGTACGAGCAGTACTTC.

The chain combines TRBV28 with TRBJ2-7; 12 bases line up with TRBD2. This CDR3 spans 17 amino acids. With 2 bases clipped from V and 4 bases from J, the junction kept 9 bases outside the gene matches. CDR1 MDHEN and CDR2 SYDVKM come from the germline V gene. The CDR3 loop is CASSLPLGLAGKYEQYF. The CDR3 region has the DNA TGTGCCAGCAGTTTACCTTTGGGACTAGCGGGCAAATACGAGCAGTACTTC.

The CDR3 here is CASSSQVVGAGNEQFF. CDR3 sequence (DNA): TGCGCCAGCAGCTCCCAGGTCGTCGGCGCTGGCAATGAGCAGTTCTTC. This sequence joins TRBV5-1 and TRBJ2-1; D is undetermined. Looked up from germline, CDR1 is SGHRS and CDR2 is YFSETQ. V lost 3 bases and J lost 6, with 19 bases in between. This CDR3 region has 16 residues.

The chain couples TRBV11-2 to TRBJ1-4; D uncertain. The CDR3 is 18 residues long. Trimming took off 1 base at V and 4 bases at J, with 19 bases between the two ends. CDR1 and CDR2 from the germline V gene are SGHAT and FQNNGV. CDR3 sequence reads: CASSLGQGFSRGNEKLFF. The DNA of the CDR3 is TGTGCCAGCAGCTTAGGACAAGGGTTTTCGCGGGGTAATGAAAAACTGTTTTTT.

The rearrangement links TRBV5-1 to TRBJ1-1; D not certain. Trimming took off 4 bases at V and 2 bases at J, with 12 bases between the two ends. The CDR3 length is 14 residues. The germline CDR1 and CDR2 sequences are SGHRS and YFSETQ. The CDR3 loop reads CASSPTAYNTEAFF. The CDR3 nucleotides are TGCGCCAGCAGCCCTACAGCTTACAACACTGAAGCTTTCTTT.

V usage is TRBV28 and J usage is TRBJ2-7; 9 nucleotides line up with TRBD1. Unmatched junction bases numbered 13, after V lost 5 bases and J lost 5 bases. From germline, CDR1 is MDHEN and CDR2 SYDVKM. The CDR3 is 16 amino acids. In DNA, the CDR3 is TGTGCCAGCAGTCGGGGTGACGGGACAGGGAGGCACGAGCAGTACTTC. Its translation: CASSRGDGTGRHEQYF.

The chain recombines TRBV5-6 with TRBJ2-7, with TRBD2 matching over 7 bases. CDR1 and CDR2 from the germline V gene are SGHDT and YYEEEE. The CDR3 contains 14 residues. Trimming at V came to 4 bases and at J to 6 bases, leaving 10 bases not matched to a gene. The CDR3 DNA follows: TGTGCCAGCAGCCGGGGCAGAGGACTAGTCGAGCAGTACTTC. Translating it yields CASSRGRGLVEQYF.

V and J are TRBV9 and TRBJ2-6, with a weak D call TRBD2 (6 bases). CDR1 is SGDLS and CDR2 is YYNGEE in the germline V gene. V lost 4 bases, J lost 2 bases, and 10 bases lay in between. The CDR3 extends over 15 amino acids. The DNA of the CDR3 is TGTGCCAGCAGCCCCCGCGGGGCTGGGGCCAACGTCCTGACTTTC. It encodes CASSPRGAGANVLTF.

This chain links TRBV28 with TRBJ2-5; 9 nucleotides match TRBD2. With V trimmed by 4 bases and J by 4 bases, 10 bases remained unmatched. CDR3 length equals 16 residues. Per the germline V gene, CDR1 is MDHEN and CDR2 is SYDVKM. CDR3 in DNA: TGTGCCAGCAGTTATAGCGGGAGAGGTTTTGCAGAGACCCAGTACTTC. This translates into CASSYSGRGFAETQYF.

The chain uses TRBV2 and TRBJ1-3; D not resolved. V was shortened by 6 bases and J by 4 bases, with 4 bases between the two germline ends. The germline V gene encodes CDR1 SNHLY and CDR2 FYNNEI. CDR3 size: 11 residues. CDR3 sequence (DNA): TGTGCCAGCAGACTCGGAAACACCATATATTTT. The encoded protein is CASRLGNTIYF.